Below are 8 T cell receptor beta chains sequenced from a single sample in a study of cytomegalovirus exposure and HLA in healthy donors. Sequenced by immunoSEQ multiplex PCR; TCRdb stores in-frame clones only, minus some. The sample contains approximately 46,000 clones, over 85% of which appear only once. The sequencing sample was made of PBMCs. These receptors all come from a woman aged 18-35 years in good health and CMV-seronegative.

This clone was recorded once. The J gene is TRBJ2-1, the V gene TRBV6-5, with 9 nucleotides matching TRBD1. The junction had 7 bases not matched to a gene; V was cut back by 6 bases and J by 4 bases. This CDR3 has 15 residues. Germline lookup yields CDR1 MNHEY and CDR2 SVGAGI. CDR3 in amino acids: CASSLRDRVYNEQFF. CDR3 DNA: TGTGCCAGCAGCCTCCGGGACAGGGTATACAATGAGCAGTTCTTC.

The genes are TRBV10-1 and TRBJ2-3; D is possibly TRBD2 (5 bases). The V end lost 0 bases, the J end lost 3 bases, and 10 bases lay between the germline ends. Germline V gene sequence: CDR1 WNHNN, CDR2 SYGVQD (reference sequence). There are 15 residues in the CDR3. CDR3 coding DNA: TGCGCCAGCAGTGAGTCATCTAGCAGGACAGATACGCAGTATTTT. Translated, it gives CASSESSSRTDTQYF.

The chain has TRBV27 and TRBJ2-7; no firm D call. The CDR3 has 14 amino acids. V shed 1 base and J shed 4 bases, with 11 bases lying between them. From germline, CDR1 is MNHEY and CDR2 SMNVEV (reference sequence). CDR3 nucleotide sequence: TGTGCCAGCAGTTTATTGCCCGGAGATTACGAGCAGTACTTC. Protein: CASSLLPGDYEQYF.

CDR3 loop: CASSRDDRGRNTEAFF. In DNA form, the CDR3 reads TGTGCCAGCAGCCGAGATGATAGGGGGAGGAACACTGAAGCTTTCTTT. The rearrangement uses TRBV11-2 and TRBJ1-1; D is possibly TRBD1 (6 bases). The CDR3 has 16 residues. Germline loops: CDR1 SGHAT, CDR2 FQNNGV. Between the trimmed V and J ends, which lost 5 bases and 1 base, there was a span of 17 bases.

J is TRBJ2-2 and V is TRBV10-2; D unresolved. Trimming pared 0 bases from V and 1 base from J, leaving 3 bases between. Looked up from germline, CDR1 is WSHSY and CDR2 is SAAADI. The CDR3 covers 14 residues. CDR3: CASSESQNTGELFF. As DNA, the CDR3 is TGCGCCAGCAGTGAGTCACAGAACACCGGGGAGCTGTTTTTT.

This clone was seen a few times. Distinct nucleotide sequences in the sample also encode this CDR3. J is TRBJ2-3 and V is TRBV6-1; 10 positions match TRBD2. The V gene end was trimmed by 2 bases and the J gene end by 4 bases; junction bases not matched to a gene: 0. CDR1 MNHNS and CDR2 SASEGT come from the germline V gene. CDR3 length: 14 amino acids. Here the CDR3 reads CASSELAGADTQYF. In DNA form, the CDR3 reads TGTGCCAGCAGTGAACTAGCGGGGGCAGATACGCAGTATTTT.

This chain uses TRBV28 with TRBJ1-5, with 9 bases matching TRBD1. The V gene's germline CDR1 is MDHEN and CDR2 SYDVKM. This CDR3 is built from 15 residues. V dropped 4 bases and J dropped 7; count of bases not matched to a gene: 8. The CDR3 region is CASSYTGGAGQPQHF. CDR3 sequence (DNA): TGTGCCAGCAGTTACACAGGGGGCGCAGGACAGCCCCAGCATTTT.

A single count supports this clone. V and J are TRBV5-8 and TRBJ2-5; D is undetermined. The germline V gene encodes CDR1 SGHTS and CDR2 YDEGEE. With 0 bases removed from V and 4 bases from J, the gap between germline ends came to 16 bases. This CDR3 has 16 amino acids. CDR3 sequence: CASSLVGVPNPETQYF. CDR3 coding DNA: TGTGCCAGCAGCTTGGTAGGAGTACCCAACCCAGAGACCCAGTACTTC.